This is a list of T cell receptor beta chains from one sample in a study of blood T cell repertoires in COVID-19. The repertoire was sequenced with immunoSEQ multiplex PCR; TCRdb's copy has only in-frame clones and lacks some. The table lists over 200,000 clones, 88% of them singletons. The specimen was peripheral blood. The origin of the receptors is a man aged 55 to 69 who had recovered from COVID-19. The CDR3 runs from the conserved cysteine through the conserved F or W. A D gene is named only where the DNA matches it firmly. Not all rows give a size; the values are once, few, many and, for expanded clones, a class.

cdr3_length	clone_size	v_call	j_call	d_call	cdr3_aa	cdr3_nt
15	-	TRBV6-6	TRBJ2-3	-	CASSYSGGGTDTQYF	TGTGCCAGCAGTTACTCCGGGGGAGGCACAGATACGCAGTATTTT
14	-	TRBV19	TRBJ1-5	-	CASSIAGFNQPQHF	TGTGCCAGTAGTATTGCAGGTTTTAATCAGCCCCAGCATTTT
15	-	TRBV18	TRBJ1-4	-	CASSPAGGLGEKLFF	TGTGCCAGCTCACCCGCCGGGGGGCTCGGTGAAAAACTGTTTTTT
13	-	TRBV18	TRBJ2-7	TRBD1	CASSPSTGPGQYF	TGTGCCAGCTCACCCTCGACAGGGCCAGGCCAGTACTTC
13	-	TRBV14	TRBJ1-1	TRBD1	CASSHLQGTEAFF	TGTGCCAGCAGCCACCTACAGGGGACTGAAGCTTTCTTT
15	-	TRBV11-2	TRBJ2-7	TRBD1	CASSLGTGVLYEQYF	TGTGCCAGCAGCTTGGGGACAGGGGTATTGTACGAGCAGTACTTC
17	-	TRBV18	TRBJ1-5	-	CASSPFGGGENNQPQHF	TGTGCCAGCTCACCATTCGGGGGGGGCGAGAACAATCAGCCCCAGCATTTT
12	-	TRBV11-2	TRBJ2-1	-	CASSRQVFEQFF	TGTGCCAGCAGCCGCCAGGTTTTTGAGCAGTTCTTC
14	-	TRBV3-1/TRBV3-2	TRBJ1-1	TRBD1	CASSRGTVNTEAFF	TGTGCCAGCAGCCGCGGGACAGTGAACACTGAAGCTTTCTTT
16	-	TRBV7-3	TRBJ2-5	TRBD1	CASSPEGTGLKETQYF	TGTGCCAGCAGCCCAGAGGGGACAGGCTTGAAAGAGACCCAGTACTTC
14	-	TRBV18	TRBJ1-2	TRBD1	CASSPGQGIYGYTF	TGTGCCAGCTCACCGGGACAGGGCATCTATGGCTACACCTTC
14	-	TRBV9	TRBJ1-6	-	CASSVVGTNSPLHF	TGTGCCAGCAGCGTAGTGGGGACAAATTCACCCCTCCACTTT
13	-	TRBV5-1	TRBJ2-3	-	CASSPTGSDTQYF	TGCGCCAGCAGCCCGACAGGCTCAGATACGCAGTATTTT
13	-	TRBV2	TRBJ1-2	-	CASSQSEGYGYTF	TGTGCCAGCAGTCAGTCCGAGGGCTATGGCTACACCTTC
13	-	TRBV12-3/TRBV12-4	TRBJ1-1	-	CASSFRVSGEAFF	TGTGCCAGCAGTTTTCGGGTATCGGGTGAAGCTTTCTTT
17	-	TRBV7-9	TRBJ1-2	-	CASSLVRGFTGDYGYTF	TGTGCCAGCAGCTTAGTCAGGGGTTTTACAGGAGACTATGGCTACACCTTC
12	-	TRBV12-3/TRBV12-4	TRBJ1-1	-	CASSLTNTEAFF	TGTGCCAGCAGTTTAACAAACACTGAAGCTTTCTTT
14	-	TRBV19	TRBJ2-5	-	CASSIGQGLKTQYF	TGTGCCAGTAGTATCGGGCAGGGGTTGAAGACCCAGTACTTC
16	-	TRBV2	TRBJ2-5	TRBD1	CASSGRTGGLRETQYF	TGTGCCAGCAGTGGACGGACAGGGGGATTGAGAGAGACCCAGTACTTC
16	-	TRBV6-5	TRBJ1-1	-	CASSYERKQGNTEAFF	TGTGCCAGCAGTTACGAAAGAAAACAGGGTAACACTGAAGCTTTCTTT
12	once	TRBV11-2	TRBJ1-1	-	CASSPGGGRAFF	TGTGCCAGTTCCCCCGGGGGAGGGAGAGCTTTCTTT
15	-	TRBV10-2	TRBJ2-5	TRBD1	CASSGTGTGVETQYF	TGCGCCAGCAGTGGTACCGGGACAGGGGTCGAGACCCAGTACTTC
14	-	TRBV18	TRBJ1-1	-	CASSPTDTNTEAFF	TGTGCCAGCTCACCTACGGACACGAACACTGAAGCTTTCTTT
14	-	TRBV7-9	TRBJ1-6	-	CASSFDRTNSPLHF	TGTGCCAGCAGCTTCGACAGAACCAATTCACCCCTCCACTTT
17	-	TRBV27	TRBJ2-7	-	CASSLQQGGILKYEQYF	TGTGCCAGCAGTTTACAACAGGGGGGGATCTTAAAGTACGAGCAGTACTTC
15	once	TRBV5-1	TRBJ1-2	TRBD1	CASSLGTGDKDGYTF	TGCGCCAGCAGCTTGGGGACAGGGGATAAGGATGGCTACACCTTC
17	-	TRBV4-2	TRBJ2-5	TRBD2	CASSQDRTSGPQETQYF	TGTGCCAGCAGCCAAGATCGGACTAGCGGGCCACAAGAGACCCAGTACTTC
13	-	TRBV12-3/TRBV12-4	TRBJ2-1	TRBD2	CASRFSGTSEQFF	TGTGCCAGCAGATTTTCCGGGACTAGTGAGCAGTTCTTC
16	-	TRBV6-4	TRBJ2-1	-	CASSDSVGAPYNEQFF	TGTGCCAGCAGTGACTCAGTGGGGGCCCCCTACAATGAGCAGTTCTTC
17	-	TRBV9	TRBJ2-1	-	CASSAPGAASSYNEQFF	TGTGCCAGCAGCGCCCCTGGGGCGGCGAGCTCCTACAATGAGCAGTTCTTC
16	-	TRBV4-1	TRBJ1-4	TRBD1	CASSHGQGRALEKLFF	TGCGCCAGCAGCCATGGACAGGGGAGGGCTCTTGAAAAACTGTTTTTT
13	-	TRBV6-5	TRBJ2-7	-	CASRATGSYEQYF	TGTGCCAGCAGGGCGACAGGCTCCTACGAGCAGTACTTC
13	-	TRBV12-3/TRBV12-4	TRBJ2-7	-	CASSFGTLYEQYF	TGTGCCAGCAGTTTCGGGACACTCTACGAGCAGTACTTC
12	once	TRBV6-5	TRBJ1-2	-	CASSYGGSGYTF	TGTGCCAGCAGTTACGGGGGGTCTGGCTACACCTTC
11	once	TRBV6-5	TRBJ1-2	-	CASRAGVGYTF	TGTGCCAGCAGGGCAGGGGTTGGCTACACCTTC
14	-	TRBV5-1	TRBJ2-5	TRBD2	CASWSSGGGETQYF	TGCGCCAGCTGGTCCAGCGGGGGAGGTGAGACCCAGTACTTC
14	-	TRBV6-5	TRBJ1-1	TRBD1	CASRDRDRNTEAFF	TGTGCCAGCAGAGACCGGGACAGGAACACTGAAGCTTTCTTT
14	few	TRBV6-2/TRBV6-3	TRBJ2-3	-	CASSYAPRLNTQYF	TGTGCCAGCAGTTACGCGCCGAGGTTAAATACGCAGTATTTT
15	-	TRBV5-1	TRBJ1-1	-	CASSLPAGMNTEAFF	TGCGCCAGCAGCTTGCCGGCGGGGATGAACACTGAAGCTTTCTTT
13	-	TRBV4-2	TRBJ1-1	-	CASSQVRGLEAFF	TGTGCCAGCAGCCAAGTTAGGGGCCTGGAAGCTTTCTTT
17	-	TRBV6-4	TRBJ2-1	-	CASSERAGLGGLGEQFF	TGTGCCAGCAGTGAAAGGGCGGGACTAGGGGGCCTCGGTGAGCAGTTCTTC
14	-	TRBV30	TRBJ1-3	TRBD1	CAWDLTGKGNTIYF	TGTGCCTGGGACTTGACAGGGAAAGGAAACACCATATATTTT
13	-	TRBV6-2/TRBV6-3	TRBJ2-1	-	CASSSQTLLEQFF	TGTGCCAGCAGTTCCCAAACCTTACTTGAGCAGTTCTTC
15	-	TRBV18	TRBJ1-4	TRBD1	CASSTWTGLNEKLFF	TGTGCCAGCTCAACCTGGACAGGCCTTAATGAAAAACTGTTTTTT
14	-	TRBV5-1	TRBJ1-1	-	CASSKTGWDTEAFF	TGCGCCAGCAGTAAGACAGGATGGGACACTGAAGCTTTCTTT
17	-	TRBV10-3	TRBJ2-2	TRBD2	CAIAGLADRRETGELFF	TGTGCCATAGCCGGACTAGCGGATCGGAGGGAAACCGGGGAGCTGTTTTTT
13	-	TRBV12-3/TRBV12-4	TRBJ1-6	TRBD1	CASRTGYNSPLHF	TGTGCCAGCAGGACAGGGTATAATTCACCCCTCCACTTT
16	once	TRBV2	TRBJ2-1	-	CASSELNGGSHNEQFF	TGTGCCAGCAGTGAACTGAATGGGGGGTCCCACAATGAGCAGTTCTTC
14	-	TRBV27	TRBJ1-6	-	CASSPGQSNSPLHF	TGTGCCAGCAGCCCCGGACAGAGTAATTCACCCCTCCACTTT
15	-	TRBV5-1	TRBJ2-7	TRBD2	CASRSRTSGGDEQYF	TGCGCCAGCAGATCCAGGACTAGCGGGGGGGACGAGCAGTACTTC
14	-	TRBV7-9	TRBJ2-3	-	CASSYSGGTDTQYF	TGTGCCAGCAGCTACTCAGGGGGCACAGATACGCAGTATTTT
16	-	TRBV7-3	TRBJ1-1	-	CASSLFTRLMNTEAFF	TGTGCCAGCAGCTTATTCACCAGACTCATGAACACTGAAGCTTTCTTT